There are many counts of the clone carrying this TCR beta chain. The record originates from a study of blood T cell repertoires in COVID-19. Study details: Samples came from the United States, Italy and Spain, spanning acute and convalescent COVID-19.

TCRdb keeps only in-frame clones here, not all; method: immunoSEQ multiplex PCR. Among about 300,000 clones listed, 65% to 90% were seen once. Participants, about 18 to 90 years old, spanned about 26 US areas. The sample taken for sequencing was PBMCs or T cells enriched from blood (not recorded which). This sequence originates from a man in his thirties or forties who had recovered from COVID-19.

DNA of the CDR3: TGTGCCAGCAGTTTATCGTTCGGGACAGATCAGCCCCAGCATTTT. Protein sequence: CASSLSFGTDQPQHF. The chain combines TRBV27 with TRBJ1-5; TRBD1 matches 7 bases. V gave up 0 bases and J gave up 5 bases; unmatched junction bases: 4. The CDR3 totals 15 residues. Germline CDR1 reads MNHEY; CDR2 reads SMNVEV (reference sequence).